This T cell receptor (beta chain) was identified during a study of blood T cell repertoires in COVID-19 (dated by TCRdb to between 2020 and 2021). Regarding the study in general: Samples from collaborators originated in the United States, Italy and Spain and spanned both the acute and convalescent phases of COVID-19. Samples came from the ongoing ImmuneRACE study (first 160 participants) plus 1,254 subjects from 6 global collaborators. Where HLA class I and class II types were available, the types were taken from metadata supplied by the sample provider, not from assay-based typing. Deeply sampled blood TCRbeta repertoires from subjects exposed to, actively infected with, or recovered from COVID-19 were included in the dataset. The repertoires were made available in a free public database intended to serve as a resource for research on the immune response to SARS-CoV-2. The prospective study material was composed of cDNA or gDNA derived from T cells, B-cell-depleted T cells, or PBMCs. Sample metadata almost always included a de-identified subject ID, COVID-19 status, age in years and sex.

This clone was observed a handful of times. Its target antigen remains unknown. Base qualities are not recorded, but no much larger clone differs from it by a single base. Each collaborating institution followed its own protocols to collect whole blood in K2EDTA tubes. Collaborator samples were shipped for TCRbeta analysis as frozen whole blood, isolated PBMCs, or DNA extracted from either sample type. The immunoSEQ Assay, a bias-controlled multiplex PCR, was used to amplify TCRbeta CDR3 regions from genomic DNA. In the original analysis: Within the assay, amplification of reference gene primers was used to estimate how many nucleated cells each sample contained. Sequence reads were collapsed and filtered to measure the absolute abundance of every unique TCRbeta CDR3 rearrangement. Productive Simpson clonality was computed per sample as the square root of Simpson's diversity index over productive rearrangements. TCRdb's version of the immuneACCESS table is confined to in-frame rearrangements and falls short of the full clone set. An unresolved V gene accounts for under half of the shortfall where checked; the remainder is of unknown origin. That table furnishes V, J and clone size, whereas the DNA furnished D and trimming. The sample has some 260,000 clones on record, about 80% of them singletons. Roughly 10% of the sample goes to the ten largest clones.

What the authors observed across the whole study: How much clinical and demographic metadata was included differed by source and by participant, and the metadata was provided uncurated.

V is pruned by 7 bases and J by 9 bases, leaving 9 bases of the junction without a gene match. Counted from cysteine to phenylalanine, this CDR3 has 14 amino acids. Only the CDR3 DNA stays, 42 bases, in frame from base 1. The germline V gene provides CDR1 SNHLY and CDR2 FYNNEI. Material: peripheral blood. The sequence is built from TRBV2 and TRBJ1-6, and 7 bases in between align with TRBD1. The TCR sequence derives from a man older than 75 with acute or convalescent COVID-19. The sequenced DNA is TGTGCCAGCAATGACAGGGTTCGAGTTTCACCCCTCCACTTT. This is translated as CASNDRVRVSPLHF.